A single sample gave rise to the 3 T cell receptor beta chains below, sequenced in a study of OX40 agonist ivuxolimab in advanced cancers. Only in-frame clones appear in the TCRdb table, and some are missing; sequencing was by immunoSEQ multiplex PCR. This sample has about 19,000 clones; roughly 70% occur once, and the top ten carry around 26%. The sequenced sample was CD4+ or CD8+ T cells sorted from blood, obtained in a trial of the OX40 agonist ivuxolimab. The source is an adult with an advanced solid tumor such as melanoma, head and neck, liver or kidney cancer.

This clone is a singleton in its sample. V and J are TRBV6-6 and TRBJ2-7; D may match TRBD1 or TRBD2 (5 bases each). The CDR3 contains 15 residues. Per germline, CDR1 MNHNY and CDR2 SVGAGI (reference sequence). V lost 0 bases and J 6 bases, leaving 15 bases between the germline ends. As DNA, the CDR3 is TGTGCCAGCAGTTACTCAACGGGACCGCTAAGCGAGCAGTACTTC. Translation: CASSYSTGPLSEQYF.

V usage is TRBV4-1 and J usage is TRBJ1-2; 12 bases fit TRBD1. J lost 4 bases, V lost 4 bases, and 4 bases had no gene match. The CDR3 contains 15 residues. Germline CDR1 and CDR2: MGHRA and YSYEKL. In DNA form, the CDR3 reads TGCGCCAGCAGCCCGGGACAGGGGGCCGGCTATGGCTACACCTTC. Protein sequence: CASSPGQGAGYGYTF.

This clone was observed a few times. CDR3 loop: CASSQDRGSAGPNTGELFF. CDR3 nucleotide sequence: TGCGCCAGCAGCCAAGATCGTGGCAGCGCGGGGCCGAACACCGGGGAGCTGTTTTTT. The chain uses TRBV4-1 and TRBJ2-2; perhaps TRBD2 as D (6 bases). This CDR3 contains 19 residues. Germline V gives CDR1 MGHRA, CDR2 YSYEKL. V lost 0 bases to trimming and J lost 0 bases, with 17 bases between them.